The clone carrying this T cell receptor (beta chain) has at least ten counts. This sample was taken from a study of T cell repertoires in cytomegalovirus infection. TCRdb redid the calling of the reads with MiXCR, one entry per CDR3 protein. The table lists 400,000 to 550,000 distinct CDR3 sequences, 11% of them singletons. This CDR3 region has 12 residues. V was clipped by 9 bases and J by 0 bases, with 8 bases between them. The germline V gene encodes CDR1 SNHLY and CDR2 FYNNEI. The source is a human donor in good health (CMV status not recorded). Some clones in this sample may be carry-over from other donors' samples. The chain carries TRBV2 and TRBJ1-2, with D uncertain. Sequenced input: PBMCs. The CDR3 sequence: CARPLTNYGYTF. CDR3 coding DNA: TGTGCCAGACCCTTGACTAACTATGGCTACACCTTC.